A single T cell receptor beta chain is shown here with its context. The antigen is unknown. Germline values: CDR1 SGHTA, CDR2 FQGTGA. V lost 4 bases and J lost 6; bases outside the gene matches: 6. CDR3 length equals 14 residues. The data belong to a study of cytomegalovirus exposure and HLA in healthy donors. Study-wide results and caveats: When analyzed later, the rates of TCR association showed variation by HLA locus, with DRB1 the most and HLA-C the fewest. Cytomegalovirus status was reportedly diagnosed by the classifier with high sensitivity and specificity.

Primers for the PCR totalled 60 Vbeta and 13 Jbeta. Sequencing was performed with immunoSEQ multiplex PCR; in TCRdb, only in-frame clones are kept and a portion is missing. This sample has about 180,000 clones, with around 76% found just once. Sequenced sample: PBMCs. The chain couples TRBV7-3 to TRBJ2-3, with 8 bases aligning to TRBD2. This receptor was identified in a woman younger than 45 in good health and CMV-seropositive. CDR3 amino acids: CASSSGLGWDTQYF. The CDR3 DNA is TGTGCCAGCAGCTCGGGACTAGGATGGGATACGCAGTATTTT.